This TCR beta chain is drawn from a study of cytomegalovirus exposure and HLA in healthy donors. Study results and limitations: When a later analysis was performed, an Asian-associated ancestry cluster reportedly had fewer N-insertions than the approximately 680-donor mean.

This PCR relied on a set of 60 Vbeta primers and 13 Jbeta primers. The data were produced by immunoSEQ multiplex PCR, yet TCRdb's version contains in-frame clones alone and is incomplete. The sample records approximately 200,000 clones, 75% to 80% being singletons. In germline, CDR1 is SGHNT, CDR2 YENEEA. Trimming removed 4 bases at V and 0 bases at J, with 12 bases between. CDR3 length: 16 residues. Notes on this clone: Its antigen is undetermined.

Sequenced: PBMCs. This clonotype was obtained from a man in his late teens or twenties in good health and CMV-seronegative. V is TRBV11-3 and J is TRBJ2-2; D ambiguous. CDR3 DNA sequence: TGTGCCAGCAGCTACACAGCTTCTTCGAACACCGGGGAGCTGTTTTTT. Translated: CASSYTASSNTGELFF. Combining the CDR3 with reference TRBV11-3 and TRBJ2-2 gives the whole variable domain EAGVVQSPRYKIIEKKQPVAFWCNPISGHNTLYWYLQNLGQGPELLIRYENEEAVDDSQLPKDRFSAERLKGVDSTLKIQPAELGDSAVYLCASSYTASSNTGELFFGEGSRLTVL.